This TCR delta chain originates from a study of Vδ1+ human thymocytes. Study-wide results and caveats: Thymic TRG and TRD repertoires appeared highly polyclonal, with Gaussian CDR3 length distributions.

Comments on this clone: Antigen unknown.

Trimming removed 5 bases at V and 1 base at J, with 4 bases between. Germline loops: CDR1 GEAIGNYY, CDR2 EKD. CDR3 length equals 11 residues. Thymocytes were sorted as CD3+ TCRVdelta1+ TCRVdelta2- after alphabeta T cell depletion. RNA was extracted from the cells and then reverse transcribed. Multiplex PCR used pooled V-gene forward primers and a constant-region reverse primer to amplify CDR3s. TCRdb reanalyzed the multiplex PCR reads using CATT. The table includes about 75,000 delta-chain clones, approximately 34% detected once. The TCR sequence derives from a boy younger than two who had congenital heart surgery. The chain joins TRDV2 to TRDJ1; D is unresolved. The sequenced sample was Vdelta1+ gamma-delta thymocytes from the thymus. Subset defined: FACS-sorted CD3+ TCRalphabeta- TCRVdelta1+ TCRVdelta2- thymocytes. In DNA form, the CDR3 reads TGTGCCTGTGCAACCACCGATAAACTCATCTTT. Translating gives CACATTDKLIF.